This TCR beta chain was sequenced in a study of early T cells in non-severe SARS-CoV-2 infection. The V gene's germline CDR1 is MGHRA and CDR2 YSYEKL. Deletions cut 0 bases from V and 6 bases from J, with 12 bases between. This CDR3 comprises 14 residues. This clonotype was seen a few times. TCRdb re-called the 5' RACE reads through MiXCR, storing one row per CDR3 protein. The sample records 110,000 or so distinct CDR3 sequences, 12% being singletons. The receptor was isolated from an adult who was a healthcare worker with PCR-confirmed SARS-CoV-2 infection or an uninfected control (not recorded which). Sequencing used whole blood. The V call is TRBV4-1, the J call TRBJ2-7, with D possibly being TRBD2 (6 bases). This CDR3 is CASSQEGGATEQYF. Here the CDR3 DNA reads TGCGCCAGCAGCCAAGAAGGAGGGGCCACCGAGCAGTACTTC.